The sequence of this TCR beta chain was determined in a study of blood T cell repertoires in COVID-19. With 4 bases clipped from V and 6 bases from J, the junction kept 8 bases outside the gene matches. The V gene's germline CDR1 is LNHDA and CDR2 SQIVND (reference sequence). The length of the CDR3 is 15 residues. Using immunoSEQ multiplex PCR, the repertoire was profiled, and TCRdb retains in-frame clones only, with some absent. The sample has about 62,000 clones; 70% to 80% are singletons. This sequence originates from a man in his sixties with acute or convalescent COVID-19. Input material: peripheral blood. The chain recombines TRBV19 with TRBJ1-2; 10 bases agree with TRBD1. The CDR3 coding sequence is TGTGCCAGTAGTACCCCCGGGACAGGGGTCCATGGCTACACCTTC. The encoded protein is CASSTPGTGVHGYTF.